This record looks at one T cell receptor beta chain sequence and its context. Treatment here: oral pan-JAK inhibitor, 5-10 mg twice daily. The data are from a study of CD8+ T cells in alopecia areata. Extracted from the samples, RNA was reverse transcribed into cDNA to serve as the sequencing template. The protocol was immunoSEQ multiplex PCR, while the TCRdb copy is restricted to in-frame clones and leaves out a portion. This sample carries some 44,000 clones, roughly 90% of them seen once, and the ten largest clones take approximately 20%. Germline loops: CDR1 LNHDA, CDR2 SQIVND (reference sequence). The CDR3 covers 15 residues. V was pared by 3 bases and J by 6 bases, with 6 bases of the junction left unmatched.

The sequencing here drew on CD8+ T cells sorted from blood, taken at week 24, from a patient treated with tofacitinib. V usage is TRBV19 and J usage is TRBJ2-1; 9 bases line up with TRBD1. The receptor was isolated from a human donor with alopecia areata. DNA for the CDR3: TGTGCCAGTAGTATGCCCGGGACAGGGCTCAATGAGCAGTTCTTC. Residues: CASSMPGTGLNEQFF. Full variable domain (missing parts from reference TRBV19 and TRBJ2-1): DGGITQSPKYLFRKEGQNVTLSCEQNLNHDAMYWYRQDPGQGLRLIYYSQIVNDFQKGDIAEGYSVSREKKESFPLTVTSAQKNPTAFYLCASSMPGTGLNEQFFGPGTRLTVL.